The entry below gives a single T cell receptor (beta chain) sequence along with its context. Its specificity is not known. The CDR3 has 14 residues. Germline CDR1 and CDR2: SEHNR and FQNEAQ (reference sequence). These data come from a study of CXCR3-negative and CXCR3-positive naive CD8 T cells. Notes on the study in general: Researchers report CXCR3 expression partially decreased after cryopreservation, with fresh PBMCs used in most assays. With respect to TRBV-TRBJ usage, naive CXCR3-negative and CXCR3-positive cells were similar; memory differed. More hydrophobic TRB CDR3s occurred in CXCR3-positive than in CXCR3-negative naive cells. Memory CD8+ cells showed much lower diversity, while both naive subsets were comparably high.

UMI-labeled 5' RACE yielded the TRB cDNA libraries. One entry per CDR3 protein, without DNA, is what TCRdb gives after re-calling the 5' RACE reads. The listing contains roughly 80,000 distinct CDR3 sequences. A CD45RO-CCR7+CD27+CD95- profile was what naive CD8+ T cells displayed. This TCR was recovered from a human donor in good health. Some clones in this sample may be carry-over from other donors' samples. Sequenced: naive CXCR3+ CD8+ T cells from blood. Subset specified: CD45RO-CCR7+CD27+CD95- naive CD8+ T cells expressing CXCR3 (TNR3+). The chain has TRBV7-9 and TRBJ2-5. CDR3 sequence: CASSPDVNQETQYF.